Shown below are 28 T cell receptor beta chains from a single sample sequenced in a study of blood T cells in healthy people across ages. Through a sample-barcoded 5' primer and a J-beta primer mix, a second PCR was run for about 7 to 12 cycles. Each CDR3 protein gets one entry after TCRdb re-called the 5' RACE reads with MiXCR. Among fewer than 2,000,000 distinct CDR3 sequences listed, more than 35% were seen once. The specimen sequenced was blood. The receptors originated from a human donor in good health.

This clonotype was seen only once. The germline gene is not matched at one end of the junction; a read error may be the cause. The gene calls are TRBV29-1 and TRBJ2-5; D possibly corresponds to TRBD1 (5 bases). Germline V CDR1 and CDR2: SQVTM, ANQGSEA. This CDR3 region has 14 residues. CDR3 sequence: CCVGPPGLQETQYF. In nucleotides, the CDR3 is TGCTGCGTTGGGCCTCCAGGGCTACAAGAGACCCAGTACTTC.

J is TRBJ1-4 and V is TRBV7-9; 8 positions match TRBD1. CDR1 is SEHNR and CDR2 is FQNEAQ in the germline V gene (reference sequence). CDR3 length equals 15 residues. V lost 5 bases to trimming and J lost 4 bases; unmatched junction nucleotides: 6. The chain's CDR3 is CASSRRGRDNEKLFF. DNA for the CDR3: TGTGCCAGCAGCCGCAGGGGGCGCGATAATGAAAAACTGTTTTTT.

V is TRBV7-2 and J is TRBJ1-2; D is unclear. The V and J ends lost 3 bases and 6 bases respectively, with 11 bases between them. Germline CDR1 and CDR2: SGHTA and FQGNSA. The CDR3 consists of 13 residues. Here the CDR3 DNA reads TGTGCCAGCAGCTTTAGGGCCCAGAATGGCTACACCTTC. This encodes CASSFRAQNGYTF.

The rearrangement uses TRBV6-6 and TRBJ2-5; 10 bases match TRBD2. The CDR3 is made up of 15 amino acids. Trimming at V came to 5 bases and at J to 4 bases, leaving 7 bases not matched to a gene. Germline V gene sequence: CDR1 MNHNY, CDR2 SVGAGI (reference sequence). CDR3 sequence: CASSNSGGASETQYF. The CDR3 nucleotides read TGTGCCAGCAGTAACAGCGGGGGGGCTTCAGAGACCCAGTACTTC.

The chain is built from TRBV24-1 and TRBJ2-3; 8 bases match TRBD1. The germline V gene encodes CDR1 KGHDR and CDR2 SFDVKD. V was clipped by 5 bases and J by 1 base; unmatched bases: 7. There are 16 residues in the CDR3. Here the CDR3 DNA reads TGTGCCACCAGTGCACTGACAGGGGTACGCACAGATACGCAGTATTTT. Protein: CATSALTGVRTDTQYF.

The chain links TRBV7-6 to TRBJ2-1, with 9 bases that match TRBD2. The V segment lost 5 bases and the J segment 0 bases; nucleotides outside the gene matches: 5. CDR3 length: 16 residues. CDR1 and CDR2 from the germline V gene are SGHVS and FNYEAQ. CDR3 region: CASSPPSGDSYNEQFF. The DNA for the CDR3 is TGTGCCAGCAGCCCACCTAGCGGGGACTCCTACAATGAGCAGTTCTTC.

About this clonotype itself: At one end, the junction sequence differs from germline, possibly due to a read error. The J gene is TRBJ2-1, the V gene TRBV12-3 or TRBV12-4; 7 nucleotides line up with TRBD1. This CDR3 contains 16 residues. CDR3 nucleotide sequence: TGTGCCAGCAGTGAGGGGACAGAAAGTTCCTACAATGGGCAGTTCTTC. The encoded protein is CASSEGTESSYNGQFF.

V gene TRBV29-1 combines with J gene TRBJ2-7; 7 nucleotides align to TRBD1. Germline assignment: CDR1 SQVTM and CDR2 ANQGSEA. V trimming: 5 bases; J trimming: 2 bases; junction bases outside the gene matches: 6. This CDR3 is 13 amino acids long. The CDR3 DNA is TGCAGCGTTTTTACAACAGGGGCCTACGAGCAGTACTTC. Translating it yields CSVFTTGAYEQYF.

The chain combines TRBV4-3 with TRBJ2-2; 7 positions match TRBD2. CDR3 length equals 16 residues. The germline V gene has CDR1 LGHNA and CDR2 YSLEER. Losses at the gene ends were 1 base for V and 5 bases for J; bases not matched to a gene: 7. CDR3: CASSQVAGTSTGELFF. CDR3 in DNA: TGCGCCAGCAGCCAAGTAGCGGGTACCTCAACCGGGGAGCTGTTTTTT.

This clonotype came up a few times. V gene TRBV7-6 combines with J gene TRBJ2-7; no reliable D call. This CDR3 comprises 15 residues. Germline values: CDR1 SGHVS, CDR2 FNYEAQ. Trimming pared 0 bases from V and 0 bases from J, leaving 9 bases between. CDR3 sequence: CASSLAVRSSYEQYF. As DNA, the CDR3 is TGTGCCAGCAGCTTAGCGGTACGGAGCTCCTACGAGCAGTACTTC.

The chain couples TRBV4-1 to TRBJ2-7; the D is unclear. This CDR3 contains 14 residues. V gave up 3 bases and J gave up 3 bases, with 12 bases separating them. Germline loops: CDR1 MGHRA, CDR2 YSYEKL. The CDR3 DNA reads TGCGCCAGCAGCCATCGAGACACGGGCTACGAGCAGTACTTC. Translating it yields CASSHRDTGYEQYF.

This clonotype was recorded a few times. Mismatch with germline at one junction end may stem from a read error. This chain joins TRBV2 and TRBJ1-2; perhaps TRBD1 as D (5 bases). The CDR3 is 17 residues long. Germline V lookup: CDR1 SNHLY, CDR2 FYNNEI. The CDR3 DNA is TGCGCCAGCAGGAAACGCCGCAGTGAGGGACTAAACTATGGCTACACCTTC. Amino acids: CASRKRRSEGLNYGYTF.

The rearrangement uses TRBV5-6 and TRBJ1-2, with D possibly being TRBD1 (5 bases). Germline V gives CDR1 SGHDT, CDR2 YYEEEE. The CDR3 consists of 16 residues. V lost 1 base and J lost 7, with 20 bases in between. The CDR3 coding sequence is TGTGCCAGCAGCTTGTTTTATTTGACCAGGGATGGTGGCTACACCTTC. Translation gives CASSLFYLTRDGGYTF.

This clonotype has at least ten counts. This sequence joins TRBV7-3 and TRBJ2-5; D is possibly TRBD2 (6 bases). Germline V CDR1 and CDR2: SGHTA, FQGTGA. The CDR3 runs to 14 residues. Trimming took off 5 bases at V and 7 bases at J, with 17 bases between the two ends. The CDR3 sequence is CASSTGTASGTQYF. The CDR3 DNA follows: TGTGCCAGCAGCACCGGGACTGCCTCGGGGACCCAGTACTTC.

The chain uses TRBV20-1 and TRBJ2-1; 15 bases are a match to TRBD2. The length of the CDR3 is 16 residues. The V gene end was trimmed by 0 bases and the J gene end by 6 bases; junction bases not matched to a gene: 3. CDR1 DFQATT and CDR2 SNEGSKA come from the germline V gene (reference sequence). The CDR3 DNA reads TGCAGTGCTAGAGATAGGACTAGCGGGGGGGCCAATGAGCAGTTCTTC. This encodes CSARDRTSGGANEQFF.

The chain carries TRBV6-1 and TRBJ2-3; D not certain. Germline V gene lookup returns CDR1 MNHNS and CDR2 SASEGT. CDR3 length: 15 residues. V was trimmed by 8 bases and J by 0 bases, leaving 15 bases between them. The CDR3 sequence is CASAETLESTDTQYF. CDR3 DNA sequence: TGTGCCAGCGCGGAGACACTTGAAAGCACAGATACGCAGTATTTT.

The chain carries TRBV7-2 and TRBJ2-7; D tentatively reads TRBD1 or TRBD2 (7 bases each). V lost 5 bases, J lost 2 bases, and 16 bases lay in between. Germline loops: CDR1 SGHTA, CDR2 FQGNSA. The CDR3 spans 15 residues. For the CDR3, the DNA is TGTGCCAGCAGCAGCAGGGGGGGGGATCCCTACGAGCAGTACTTC. Its protein product is CASSSRGGDPYEQYF.

This clonotype was found once. The CDR3 here is CASSLQGVYETQYF. DNA for the CDR3: TGTGCCAGCAGCTTACAGGGGGTTTATGAGACCCAGTACTTC. V is TRBV7-6 and J is TRBJ2-4, with 7 nucleotides matching TRBD1. The J call may be mistaken, given a closer DNA end match to TRBJ2-5. The CDR3 covers 14 residues. Germline CDR1 SGHVS, CDR2 FNYEAQ.

This chain joins TRBV6-1 and TRBJ2-1; the match to TRBD2 covers 8 bases. The germline V gene has CDR1 MNHNS and CDR2 SASEGT. This CDR3 is built from 16 residues. The V and J ends lost 3 bases and 8 bases, in that order; junction bases with no gene match: 12. The CDR3 bases are TGTGCCAGCAGTGACACCCCCGGGACTAGTGAAGATGAGCAGTTCTTC. Translation: CASSDTPGTSEDEQFF.

The J gene is TRBJ2-3, the V gene TRBV4-3; 10 bases line up with TRBD2. This CDR3 spans 17 amino acids. Germline CDR1 and CDR2: LGHNA and YSLEER. The J segment lost 2 bases and the V segment lost 0 bases, leaving 5 bases of the junction unmatched. CDR3 residues: CASSQDSGLAVTDTQYF. In DNA form, the CDR3 reads TGCGCCAGCAGCCAAGATTCAGGACTAGCGGTCACAGATACGCAGTATTTT.

The chain employs TRBV15 and TRBJ2-2; a weak D match, TRBD2 (5 bases). Germline lookup yields CDR1 LNHNV and CDR2 YYDKDF (reference sequence). There are 17 residues in the CDR3. V was clipped by 5 bases and J by 3 bases, with 19 bases between them. In DNA form, the CDR3 reads TGTGCCACCAGCCCTTCCACCCAAACCGGGGACACCGGGGAGCTGTTTTTT. As protein: CATSPSTQTGDTGELFF.

This clonotype appeared a few times. The chain combines TRBV7-9 with TRBJ1-1; weak D call: TRBD1 (6 bases). The CDR3 is 14 amino acids. In germline, CDR1 is SEHNR, CDR2 FQNEAQ (reference sequence). Trimming cost V 5 bases and J 3 bases, with 13 bases left between them. The CDR3 DNA reads TGTGCCAGCAGCCTCCGGGACATATACACTGAAGCTTTCTTT. Its translation is CASSLRDIYTEAFF. The full variable domain, with the rest looked up from reference TRBV7-9 and TRBJ1-1, is DTGVSQNPRHKITKRGQNVTFRCDPISEHNRLYWYRQTLGQGPEFLTYFQNEAQLEKSRLLSDRFSAERPKGSFSTLEIQRTEQGDSAMYLCASSLRDIYTEAFFGQGTRLTVV.

This clonotype was recorded many times. V and J are TRBV6-2 or TRBV6-3 and TRBJ2-4; D perhaps matches TRBD2 (6 bases). Germline assignment: CDR1 MNHEY and CDR2 SVGEGT. CDR3 length equals 14 residues. V lost 8 bases, J lost 3 bases, and 14 bases lay in between. For the CDR3, the DNA is TGTGCCAGCCGTCAAGAGGGAGGCAAAAACATTCAGTACTTC. Residues: CASRQEGGKNIQYF.

The chain couples TRBV4-1 to TRBJ1-2; 7 nucleotides agree with TRBD1. In germline, CDR1 is MGHRA, CDR2 YSYEKL. The CDR3 covers 16 residues. J was trimmed by 0 bases and V by 4 bases; bases with no gene match: 8. CDR3 DNA: TGCGCCAGCAGCCCACAGACAGGGTTCCCTAACTATGGCTACACCTTC. Amino acid sequence: CASSPQTGFPNYGYTF.

A remark on this clonotype: At one of its ends the junction is not consistent with the germline gene, which may arise from a read error. The chain carries TRBV7-2 and TRBJ1-1; 7 positions agree with TRBD1. This CDR3 is built from 15 residues. The germline V gene has CDR1 SGHTA and CDR2 FQGNSA. The CDR3 DNA sequence: TGTGCCAGCAGCATACAGGGGTGGAGGGACACTGGAGCTTTCTTT. This codes for CASSIQGWRDTGAFF.

Details on this clonotype: A read error is possible here, since a much larger clone lies one base away. V is TRBV6-2 or TRBV6-3 and J is TRBJ2-7; the D is unclear. Germline CDR1 reads MNHEY; CDR2 reads SVGEGT. The CDR3 contains 12 residues. Trimming pared 2 bases from V and 3 bases from J, leaving 5 bases between. Here the CDR3 reads CASSYRYYEQYF. CDR3 nucleotide sequence: TGTGCCAGCAGTTACAGGTACTACGAGCAGTACTTC.

CDR3 bases: TGTGCCAGCAGTGAAGGCCCGGGACGGAGCACAGATACGCAGTATTTT. Translating gives CASSEGPGRSTDTQYF. The chain combines TRBV6-1 with TRBJ2-3; perhaps D is TRBD1 or TRBD2 (5 bases each). The CDR3 contains 16 residues. Trimming took 1 base from V and 0 from J, leaving 11 bases between them. Germline CDR1 and CDR2: MNHNS and SASEGT.

V usage is TRBV9 and J usage is TRBJ2-3; D may correspond to TRBD1 or TRBD2 (5 bases each). CDR3 length: 16 amino acids. Trimming shortened V by 0 bases and J by 3 bases, and 14 bases separated the two germline ends. Per the germline V gene, CDR1 is SGDLS and CDR2 is YYNGEE. This chain's CDR3 is CASSVGGRELTDTQYF. Here the CDR3 DNA reads TGTGCCAGCAGCGTAGGGGGGAGAGAATTGACAGATACGCAGTATTTT.